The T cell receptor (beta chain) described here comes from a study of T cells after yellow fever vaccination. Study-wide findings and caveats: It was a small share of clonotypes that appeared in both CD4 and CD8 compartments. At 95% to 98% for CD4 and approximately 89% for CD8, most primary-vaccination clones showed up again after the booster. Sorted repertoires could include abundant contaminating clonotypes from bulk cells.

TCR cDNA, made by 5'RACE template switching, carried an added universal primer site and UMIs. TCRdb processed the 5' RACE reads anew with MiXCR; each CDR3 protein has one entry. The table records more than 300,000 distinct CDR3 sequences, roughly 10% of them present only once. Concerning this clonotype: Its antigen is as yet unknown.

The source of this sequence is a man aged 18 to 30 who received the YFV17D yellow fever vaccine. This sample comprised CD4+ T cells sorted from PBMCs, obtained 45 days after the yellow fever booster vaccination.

CDR3 protein: CASSLTGIQETQYF. CDR3 nucleotides: TGCGCCAGCAGTCTCACAGGGATCCAAGAGACCCAGTACTTC. The V and J genes are TRBV5-1 and TRBJ2-5; D may be TRBD1 (6 bases). Trimming shortened V by 5 bases and J by 1 base, and 12 bases separated the two germline ends. Germline CDR1 and CDR2: SGHRS and YFSETQ. This CDR3 region has 14 residues.